The T cell receptor (beta chain) under discussion was sequenced for a study of T cell responses to AZD1222 COVID-19 vaccine. In the study overall: It was second doses at about 4 or about 12 weeks that were pooled.

Concerning this clone itself: The target antigen is unknown.

Using immunoSEQ multiplex PCR, the repertoire was profiled, and TCRdb retains in-frame clones only, with some absent. The profile covers roughly 66,000 clones, with approximately 80% appearing a single time and about 5.6% taken by the ten largest. Germline loops: CDR1 MNHEY, CDR2 SMNVEV (reference sequence). V was pared by 0 bases and J by 3 bases, with 6 bases between. The CDR3 is made up of 13 amino acids. Overall study results and limits: It was only after the peak T cell response that any repertoires were sampled. Spike-specific TCR breadth and depth rose after two AZD1222 doses.

The receptor was derived from an adult in good health. The sequenced sample was peripheral blood, obtained on day 0 of AZD1222 vaccination. This rearrangement joins TRBV27 to TRBJ2-7; D call uncertain. The CDR3 DNA reads TGTGCCAGCAGTTTATCGTTAGTCTACGAGCAGTACTTC. Translating gives CASSLSLVYEQYF.